This TCR beta chain originates from a study of T-cell memory formation after mild COVID-19. TCRdb fed the 5' RACE reads into MiXCR, producing one record per CDR3 protein. The sample yields more than 350,000 distinct CDR3 sequences, approximately 16% seen once. Germline V gene lookup returns CDR1 LGHNA and CDR2 YNFKEQ. Deletions cut 0 bases from V and 0 bases from J, with 8 bases between. The CDR3 has 15 amino acids. Sequenced: PBMCs or a T cell subset sorted from them (not recorded which). V and J are TRBV4-2 and TRBJ1-1; no firm D call. The TCR comes from a man in his late teens or twenties who had mild COVID-19 (a few samples of this study predate the infection). Cell type and time point are not known. Here the CDR3 DNA reads TGTGCCAGCAGCCAAGAGGTGGCCTTGAACACTGAAGCTTTCTTT. Translated, it gives CASSQEVALNTEAFF.